This T cell receptor (beta chain) is from a study of cytomegalovirus exposure and HLA in healthy donors (dated by TCRdb to about 2017). With respect to the entire study: In an earlier analysis of fewer than 750 of the donors, around 300 Gb of sequence data and 90 million to 120 million unique TCR beta sequences from about 190 million T cells were reported. In a later genetic analysis, genome-wide SNP genotypes for about 55% of the roughly 670 donors were used, and that subset was treated as a discovery cohort. The later analysis used no new phenotypic data to find candidate immune exposures, relying instead on TCR beta sequences and their occurrence across donors. All discovery cohort repertoires had been generated using a single sequencing platform. To predict cytomegalovirus infection status, the study combined high-throughput TCR immunosequencing, statistical association of individual TCRs with disease status, and machine learning. A later analysis re-analyzed previously published TCR beta repertoires from approximately 700 donors and added high-resolution HLA genotyping to study TCR occurrence patterns. HLA typing included class I and class II loci at four-digit resolution. Because of strong linkage in the cohort, five DR-DQ haplotypes were treated as single units for association and clustering. Alongside the repertoire data, information on donor age, sex, ethnicity and CMV serostatus was compiled. Along with the roughly 610-subject first cohort, a separate validation cohort of 120 different subjects was used. The study used immunosequencing to profile the T cell repertoires of approximately 650 subjects and linked those repertoires to cytomegalovirus serostatus. An earlier analysis of 587 of the donors applied high-throughput TCR beta sequencing to assess whether each TCR beta V gene segment acted as functional or pseudogenic. Of the roughly 390 genotyped donors, roughly 80% fell in the genetic ancestry cluster associated with self-reported Caucasian donors. The study aimed to test whether signatures of past pathogen exposure could be identified by cataloging public T cell receptors. An early release covering just under 650 HLA-typed donors comprised approximately 290 gigabases of sequencing data and around 80 million unique TCR sequences. Among roughly 400 genotyped donors of the cohort, an average of 235,054 unique TCR beta nucleotide sequences were sequenced per donor, roughly 20% of them non-productive. Typing coverage differed by locus: A, B, C, DRB1 and DQB1 were typed in about 620-640 donors, DQA1 in roughly 510, DPA1 in some 570, and DPB1 in 472.

The method was the immunoSEQ multiplex PCR assay. A mixture of 60 forward primers for TCR Vbeta segments and 13 reverse primers for TCR Jbeta segments was used in the multiplex PCR. Amplification of the CDR3 region of rearranged TCR beta genes was performed with a multiplex PCR assay on genomic DNA. The amplified TCR beta libraries were sequenced on the Illumina HiSeq System as 87-base-pair reads. The paper's processing steps were these. A later analysis counted about 80 million unique TCR beta chains across the 650 to 800 repertoires, and around 12 million of these chains were shared by at least two donors. To remove PCR and sequencing errors, raw reads were error-corrected and collapsed into unique sequences using a nearest-neighbor algorithm that merged closely related sequences. V, D and J gene segments were assigned by aligning CDR3 sequences to IMGT reference sequences. For a sequence to be retained, a match of at least six nucleotides was required to both a V gene segment and a J gene segment. Rearrangements were classified as productive when the CDR3 lacked stop codons and remained in frame with V and J, and all other rearrangements were classified as non-productive. Following IMGT convention, CDR3 was defined as the stretch from the second conserved V-encoded cysteine to the conserved J-encoded phenylalanine. Sequences without an unambiguous match to a single V gene segment were excluded from the earlier analysis of about 600 of the donors. An earlier analysis of approximately 590 of the donors classified V segments as functional when productive rearrangements were above 56.7% and as segregating when the standard deviation between donors was above 5%. To diagnose cytomegalovirus status from the catalog of TCR beta chain sequences, a statistical classification framework was built. V and J gene assignment, in a later analysis, came from comparing TCR nucleotide sequences with IMGT/GENE-DB human TR gene sequences. In a later analysis, CDR3 sequences and most-parsimonious VDJ recombination scenarios were assigned using the TCRdist pipeline. In a later analysis, every TCR beta chain was defined by the combination of its CDR3 amino acid sequence and its V-gene family, and reads without a unique V-gene family were dropped. A later analysis removed several hundred highly shared, low-generation-probability nucleotide sequences to deal with suspected cross-contamination and a sequencing artifact. In a later analysis, a clonal expansion index was calculated for each public chain from normalized within-repertoire ranks of inferred template counts. In a later analysis, generation probabilities were computed with a VDJ recombination model fitted to out-of-frame rearrangements, and the resulting probabilities were checked against IGoR. In a later analysis, hypergeometric tests were used to score TCR-TCR, TCR-HLA and TCR-CMV co-occurrence, with a repertoire-size bias correction applied to TCR pairs. False discovery rates were estimated in a later analysis by permuting HLA or CMV assignments 20 times. In a later analysis, co-occurring TCRs were grouped using DBSCAN, and TCRdist sequence similarity was added for clustering within HLA-allele-positive subsets. Co-occurrence clustering excluded repertoires with fewer than 30,000 or more than 120,000 public chains, plus five with anomalous nucleotide sharing. TCRdb holds this immuneACCESS table with in-frame rearrangements only. Some clones are missing; in checked studies, unresolved V genes explain under half, and the rest has no known cause. That table is the source of V, J and clone size, and D and trimming were worked out from the DNA. The sample contains roughly 230,000 clones, about nine tenths of them found a single time. About 1.8% of the sample goes to the ten largest clones.

Broader findings and caveats from the paper: HLA typing was unavailable for some donors at each locus, so association tests used only the typed subset. Roughly uniform sequencing depth across donors was assumed in presence/absence analyses, although this assumption may not hold. In a later analysis, HLA-associated TCR beta chains were found to be more clonally expanded and to have lower generation probabilities than equally common non-associated chains. A cluster of highly shared sequence variants was judged likely to be a technical artifact of the sequencing pipeline. Roughly 17 rarely observed V segments, including chromosome 9 orphons, were excluded from the earlier analysis of several hundred of the donors because counts were too low. Compared with the 666-donor mean, donors in an Asian-associated ancestry cluster had fewer N-insertions in productive TCRs, according to a later genetic analysis. Strong co-occurrence of HLA alleles, especially DR and DQ, made assigning TCR associations to individual alleles difficult. Cytomegalovirus status was reported to be diagnosed by the classifier with high specificity and sensitivity in both the original and validation cohorts. According to a later analysis, most CMV-associated TCR beta chains appeared to be HLA-restricted, and the HLA associations seemed to be driven largely by CMV exposure. A later analysis found that TCR association rates varied across HLA loci, with DRB1 alleles showing the most associated TCRs and HLA-C alleles the fewest. Some IMGT-functional V segments, including TRBV6-2 and TRBV6-3, could not be distinguished by the 87-base-pair reads and were therefore excluded. An association between a missense DCLRE1C variant and V-gene and J-gene trimming of TCR beta chains was found in a later genetic analysis and replicated in an independent cohort. In vitro tests confirmed that a few of the cytomegalovirus-associated TCR beta chains recognize cytomegalovirus antigens. The study gave a list of 150 to 200 TCR beta chains associated with cytomegalovirus. The authors suggested that the approach could potentially be extended to other disease states and immunological phenotypes. A further reported finding was that TCR beta sequences accurately predicted the HLA-A and HLA-B alleles for most subjects in the first cohort. Several of the top co-occurrence clusters appeared to be linked to parvovirus B19, influenza, CMV and Epstein-Barr virus, according to a later analysis. For the cohort, immune exposure information was limited to CMV serostatus. Correlated functional status among segregating V segments might be attributable to linkage disequilibrium, but an unknown experimental factor could not be ruled out. Most TCR sequences were observed very rarely across donors, whereas some public TCRs were present in many individuals. At a false discovery rate of 0.05, a later analysis linked some 18,000 TCR beta sequences to specific HLA alleles. In an earlier analysis of approximately 590 of the donors, most TCR beta V segments appeared in productive rearrangements about 90% or about 30% of the time, broadly matching IMGT annotations. The cohort was sequenced for TCR beta chains only, and without alpha or paired-chain data the features that could be detected were limited.

The CDR3, from cysteine to phenylalanine, totals 14 residues. CDR3 DNA is the only sequence kept; it has 42 bases, read in frame from the first base. From V the trimming removes 7 bases and from J it removes 1 base, while the gene matches leave 4 bases of the junction unaccounted for. The CDR1 and CDR2 encoded by the germline V gene are MNHNS and SASEGT. The cohort consisted of approximately 670 healthy bone marrow donors. All cohort members were sampled while nominally healthy, although unrecorded immune exposures were likely present. The donor was CMV seronegative and was included in the group of around 320 seronegative cohort members. Each donor provided a peripheral blood sample, and peripheral blood mononuclear cells were used for TCR beta sequencing. Genomic DNA extraction from the blood cell samples was performed with the Qiagen DNeasy Blood Extraction Kit. About this clone itself: Its antigen target is currently unknown. No much larger clonotype is one base removed from it; base qualities were not supplied.

This clonotype was obtained from a girl aged 2 to 10 in good health and CMV-seronegative. The chain was built from TRBV6-1 and TRBJ1-5; a stretch of 7 junction bases matches TRBD1. What was sequenced was PBMCs. The DNA sequence is as follows: TGTGCCAGCACCCAGGGACAGAGCAATCAGCCCCAGCATTTT. Its product reads: CASTQGQSNQPQHF.